These T cell receptor beta chains were read from a single sample in a study of T cell responses to AZD1222 COVID-19 vaccine. TCRdb's table, derived via immunoSEQ multiplex PCR, lists solely in-frame clones and lacks some. This sample has some 150,000 clones, with about nine tenths found just once. The sample in question was peripheral blood, obtained 28 days after the second AZD1222 dose. The receptors originated from an adult who received the AZD1222 COVID-19 vaccine. Each CDR3 is given without its conserved first and last residue. Clone size, where shown, is once, few, many, or a class for clones that have expanded.

CDR3: ASSESGRGDEKLF
V: TRBV10-1
size: -
J: TRBJ1-4

CDR3: ASSEANNSPLH
V: TRBV2
size: -
J: TRBJ1-6

CDR3: AISRSSTNEKLF
V: TRBV10-3
size: -
J: TRBJ1-4

CDR3: ASSLGGTDNEKLF
V: TRBV3-1/TRBV3-2
size: once
J: TRBJ1-4

CDR3: ASSVGALDTEAF
V: TRBV2
size: -
J: TRBJ1-1

CDR3: ASSGNQDSPLH
V: TRBV2
size: few
J: TRBJ1-6

CDR3: ASSQGLVLNYGYT
V: TRBV11-2
size: -
J: TRBJ1-2

CDR3: ASSPPTEYQETQY
V: TRBV5-5
size: -
J: TRBJ2-5

CDR3: ASKWGQGANTEAF
V: TRBV7-8
size: -
J: TRBJ1-1

CDR3: ASSPEAMGEKLF
V: TRBV7-9
size: -
J: TRBJ1-4

CDR3: AWSRMDSNTGELF
V: TRBV30
size: -
J: TRBJ2-2

CDR3: ATSDAGLAGTGNEQF
V: TRBV24-1
size: -
J: TRBJ2-1

CDR3: ASSLAPGANEKLF
V: TRBV5-1
size: once
J: TRBJ1-4

CDR3: ASSLSRGEVYT
V: TRBV27
size: -
J: TRBJ1-2

CDR3: ASSDYQGSNYGYT
V: TRBV6-4
size: -
J: TRBJ1-2

CDR3: ASSEPDSSYNEQF
V: TRBV5-4
size: -
J: TRBJ2-1

CDR3: ASRRGQDYGYT
V: TRBV18
size: -
J: TRBJ1-2

CDR3: ASSLLQGGSPLH
V: TRBV7-2
size: -
J: TRBJ1-6

CDR3: ASSPGRQPEY
V: TRBV19
size: -
J: TRBJ2-5

CDR3: ATTTTGTSGSRGTGELF
V: TRBV10-3
size: -
J: TRBJ2-2

CDR3: ASRRDSNNEQF
V: TRBV2
size: -
J: TRBJ2-1

CDR3: ASSSRDVRGYT
V: TRBV27
size: -
J: TRBJ1-2

CDR3: ASSSGVLQETQY
V: TRBV5-1
size: -
J: TRBJ2-5

CDR3: ASREVGGTGGSGYT
V: TRBV10-2
size: -
J: TRBJ1-2

CDR3: ASSRPAGVSYEQY
V: TRBV19
size: -
J: TRBJ2-7

CDR3: ASSWEGLDGYT
V: TRBV5-1
size: -
J: TRBJ1-2

CDR3: SATSIENTEAF
V: TRBV29-1
size: -
J: TRBJ1-1

CDR3: ASRGLNPDTQY
V: TRBV6-5
size: -
J: TRBJ2-3

CDR3: ASSGADRAYNEQF
V: TRBV6-5
size: once
J: TRBJ2-1

CDR3: ASSEATGRAYEQY
V: TRBV6-1
size: -
J: TRBJ2-7

CDR3: AWSRLSGGHQPQH
V: TRBV30
size: once
J: TRBJ1-5

CDR3: ASSSLGTNEKLF
V: TRBV6-6
size: -
J: TRBJ1-4

CDR3: ASSLRPSGHYNEQF
V: TRBV7-6
size: -
J: TRBJ2-1

CDR3: ASSLALAGGPQDTQY
V: TRBV5-1
size: -
J: TRBJ2-3

CDR3: ASSYRHLYEQY
V: TRBV11-2
size: -
J: TRBJ2-7

CDR3: ASSYSHVFTEAF
V: TRBV6-5
size: -
J: TRBJ1-1

CDR3: ASSDRGQRHGYT
V: TRBV18
size: -
J: TRBJ1-2

CDR3: ASSPRDPNVPGELF
V: TRBV7-2
size: once
J: TRBJ2-2

CDR3: ASSRAGTPYNEQF
V: TRBV6-5
size: -
J: TRBJ2-1

CDR3: AWAGQGAGQY
V: TRBV30
size: -
J: TRBJ2-7

CDR3: ASSQSQGTGGSSAWGYNEQF
V: TRBV23-1
size: once
J: TRBJ2-1

CDR3: ASSFSWVGGQTDTQY
V: TRBV27
size: -
J: TRBJ2-3

CDR3: ASSSDGAYEQY
V: TRBV5-1
size: few
J: TRBJ2-7

CDR3: ASSEGNLNQPQH
V: TRBV6-1
size: -
J: TRBJ1-5

CDR3: ASRAGSYNEQF
V: TRBV5-4
size: few
J: TRBJ2-1